This passage covers 13 T cell receptor beta chains from one sample sequenced in a study of shared clonotypes between healthy human individuals (dated by TCRdb to the early 2020s). Library construction relied on the immunoSEQ multiplex PCR assay. The immuneACCESS repertoire file appears here via TCRdb, limited to in-frame rearrangements. These files lack a portion of the clones; in checked studies, under half of the deficit traces to unresolved V genes, and the cause of the others is not known. Here the sample has roughly 700,000 clones; 74% occur a single time. The top ten constitute about 1.7% of the sample. What was sequenced was memory CD4+ T cells sorted from blood. Explained via the paper, the cell subset or site label denotes: CD45RA-negative fraction. Receptors were obtained from a woman aged 25-40 years in good health.

V usage is TRBV28 and J usage is TRBJ1-1, with a tentative D call TRBD1 (5 bases). Trimming removed 7 bases at V and 1 base at J, with 16 bases between. Germline V gene sequence: CDR1 MDHEN, CDR2 SYDVKM. The CDR3 loop spans 15 amino acids. The CDR3 DNA reads as TGTGCCAGCACTCTCGGGGGACGGCAGAACACTGAAGCTTTCTTT. As protein: CASTLGGRQNTEAFF.

This clone was detected once. The V call is TRBV7-3, the J call TRBJ2-3, with 9 positions matching TRBD1. CDR1 and CDR2 (germline): SGHTA, FQGTGA. The length of the CDR3 is 15 residues. With V trimmed by 1 base and J by 4 bases, 3 bases remained unmatched. The CDR3, as DNA: TGTGCCAGCAGCTTAAGTGGACAGGGGCCAGATACGCAGTATTTT. Translation: CASSLSGQGPDTQYF.

The chain carries TRBV5-1 and TRBJ2-7; no clear D gene. The germline V gene has CDR1 SGHRS and CDR2 YFSETQ. The ends were cut back, 4 bases at V and 2 bases at J, with 28 bases in the middle. This CDR3 contains 19 residues. CDR3 sequence (DNA): TGCGCCAGCAGCGGCGGTCCGAGGACGCGGCCCTTGGACGCCTACGAGCAGTACTTC. The encoded protein is CASSGGPRTRPLDAYEQYF.

This chain joins TRBV10-3 and TRBJ2-7; a possible D gene is TRBD1 (7 bases). The CDR3 consists of 16 residues. CDR1 and CDR2 (germline): ENHRY, SYGVKD. V shed 7 bases and J shed 7 bases, with 26 bases lying between them. The CDR3: CAINRGGTDALGEQYF. The CDR3 DNA follows: TGTGCCATCAATCGAGGGGGGACAGATGCTCTGGGGGAGCAGTACTTC.

This clone showed up just once. The J gene is TRBJ2-5, the V gene TRBV20-1; 7 bases line up with TRBD1. V trimming: 6 bases; J trimming: 9 bases; junction bases outside the gene matches: 1. Germline CDR1 and CDR2: DFQATT and SNEGSKA (reference sequence). The CDR3 runs to 9 residues. CDR3 in amino acids: CSAGQAQYF. The CDR3 DNA reads TGCAGTGCAGGACAGGCCCAGTACTTC.

This clone showed up just a few times. V usage is TRBV5-1 and J usage is TRBJ2-1; the D is unclear. The CDR3 sequence is 12 residues long. V lost 7 bases and J lost 10, with 15 bases in between. CDR1 SGHRS and CDR2 YFSETQ come from the germline V gene. The CDR3 protein is CASRPQGSEQFF. CDR3 coding DNA: TGCGCCAGCCGCCCGCAAGGTTCGGAGCAGTTCTTC.

This clone has a count of ten or more. This chain joins TRBV5-1 and TRBJ2-2; perhaps TRBD2 as D (6 bases). Germline V gene sequence: CDR1 SGHRS, CDR2 YFSETQ. With 5 bases removed from V and 5 bases from J, the gap between germline ends came to 16 bases. This CDR3 comprises 15 residues. The CDR3 loop is CASSLGGVLTGELFF. For the CDR3, the DNA is TGCGCCAGCAGTCTCGGCGGGGTTTTGACCGGGGAGCTGTTTTTT.

This chain joins TRBV18 and TRBJ1-4, with TRBD1 as a possible D gene (5 bases). The CDR3 sequence is 16 residues long. Germline assignment: CDR1 KGHSH and CDR2 LQKENI. Trimming shortened V by 4 bases and J by 0 bases, and 12 bases separated the two germline ends. Here the CDR3 reads CASSQGTGPTNEKLFF. CDR3 sequence (DNA): TGTGCCAGCTCACAGGGGACGGGACCAACTAATGAAAAACTGTTTTTT.

There are many counts of this clone. The genes are TRBV2 and TRBJ2-6, with D possibly matching TRBD1 (6 bases). Per the germline V gene, CDR1 is SNHLY and CDR2 is FYNNEI. The V end lost 5 bases, the J end lost 0 bases, and 14 bases lay between the germline ends. The CDR3 runs 17 residues. CDR3 bases: TGTGCCAGCAGTTATCAAACAGGGAGCTCTGGGGCCAACGTCCTGACTTTC. Protein product: CASSYQTGSSGANVLTF.

This chain joins TRBV7-9 and TRBJ1-4; D is ambiguous. Trimming shortened V by 3 bases and J by 1 base, and 12 bases separated the two germline ends. CDR3 length: 16 residues. Germline-derived CDR1 and CDR2 are SEHNR and FQNEAQ (reference sequence). The CDR3 bases are TGTGCCAGCAGCTTCCCAATTCACCTAACTAATGAAAAACTGTTTTTT. Its protein product is CASSFPIHLTNEKLFF.

V gene TRBV27 combines with J gene TRBJ2-5; D possibly corresponds to TRBD2 (6 bases). V was clipped by 0 bases and J by 4 bases, with 12 bases between them. CDR1 is MNHEY and CDR2 is SMNVEV in the germline V gene (reference sequence). The CDR3 length is 15 residues. CDR3 in amino acids: CASSLSGVGGETQYF. The CDR3 DNA reads as TGTGCCAGCAGTTTATCGGGAGTGGGAGGAGAGACCCAGTACTTC.

On this clone: This sample also contains other DNA sequences that code for the same CDR3. The chain couples TRBV18 to TRBJ2-5; no clear D. Trimming took off 0 bases at V and 3 bases at J, with 5 bases between the two ends. CDR3 length equals 13 residues. CDR1 and CDR2 from the germline V gene are KGHSH and LQKENI. CDR3: CASSPPVEETQYF. The CDR3 DNA reads as TGTGCCAGCTCACCACCGGTGGAAGAGACCCAGTACTTC.

The V call is TRBV5-1, the J call TRBJ1-1, with D maybe TRBD1 (5 bases). The CDR3 runs 16 residues. The germline V and J ends were trimmed by 4 bases and 0 bases, with 16 bases remaining between them. In germline, CDR1 is SGHRS, CDR2 YFSETQ. The CDR3 DNA sequence: TGCGCCAGCAGCCCCACCGCGGGGCTGCTGAACACTGAAGCTTTCTTT. Amino acids: CASSPTAGLLNTEAFF.